What follows describes a single TCR beta chain. Its antigen is unidentified. At the DNA level, this CDR3 is encoded by other sequences in the same sample as well. This entry comes from a study of beta chain features in type 1 diabetes. Overall study context: The study examined about 110,000,000 sorted cells across all samples. Whole-study results and caveats: Sampled from patients, naive, central memory and Treg TCRB repertoires appeared more similar than those sampled from healthy donors. People with Type 1 diabetes carried modestly yet significantly shorter TCRB CDR3s in all four CD4+ subsets. There was no resolution here of whether HLA type influences TCRB rearrangement.

Of the isolated RNA, all was reverse transcribed, and so the sequenced material was expressed TCRB transcripts. The method was immunoSEQ multiplex PCR; TCRdb's version includes in-frame clones alone and lacks a portion of them. The table lists about 300,000 clones, about 13% of them singletons. The germline V and J ends were trimmed by 5 bases and 2 bases, with 7 bases remaining between them. Germline-derived CDR1 and CDR2 are LNHDA and SQIVND (reference sequence). The CDR3 sequence is 13 residues long. The origin of this receptor is a young woman with type 1 diabetes. The chain employs TRBV19 and TRBJ1-5, with D maybe TRBD1 (5 bases). Sequenced: naive CD4+ T cells from blood. The CDR3 reads CASSDRGNQPQHF. The CDR3 DNA sequence: TGTGCCAGTAGTGACAGAGGCAATCAGCCCCAGCATTTT.